This is a list of T cell receptor beta chains from one sample in a study of blood T cells in healthy people across ages. Each CDR3 protein is one row after TCRdb ran MiXCR on the 5' RACE reads. The table has under 950,000 distinct CDR3 sequences, 20% to 25% seen once. The sequenced sample consisted of blood. The receptors were sampled from a man aged 65 to 85 in good health. CDR3s include the opening cysteine and the closing phenylalanine or tryptophan.

CDR3: CASSLDRVGQPQHF
J: TRBJ1-5
V: TRBV6-5

CDR3: CASRFGPSYEQYF
J: TRBJ2-7
V: TRBV6-5

CDR3: CASSQDNGPFRYTF
J: TRBJ1-2
V: TRBV14

CDR3: CASSLDYSGYEQYF
J: .
V: TRBV7-2

CDR3: CASSHVGASQYF
J: TRBJ2-3
V: TRBV14

CDR3: CASSLAGGRGNIQYF
J: TRBJ2-4
V: TRBV28

CDR3: CASSDLQGRNTIYF
J: TRBJ1-3
V: TRBV2

CDR3: CASSPLGLAETNEQFF
J: TRBJ2-1
V: TRBV18

CDR3: CASSLVTGGDTQYF
J: TRBJ2-3
V: TRBV5-1

CDR3: CASSLVGQQPNEQYF
J: TRBJ2-7
V: TRBV7-6

CDR3: CASLSPGTLNYGYTF
J: TRBJ1-2
V: TRBV28

CDR3: CASTLGPRGKLFF
J: TRBJ1-4
V: TRBV6-5

CDR3: CASSPPGLGGDTQYF
J: TRBJ2-3
V: TRBV6-6

CDR3: CASRLAGLYEQYF
J: .
V: TRBV28

CDR3: CASSPNARRAETQYF
J: TRBJ2-5
V: TRBV27

CDR3: CASSQSLAGLYEQYF
J: TRBJ2-7
V: TRBV4-2

CDR3: CASSFQETYNEQFF
J: TRBJ2-1
V: TRBV5-1

CDR3: CASSPSPGNEKLFF
J: TRBJ1-4
V: TRBV6-6

CDR3: CASSFDGNYEQYF
J: TRBJ2-7
V: TRBV5-1

CDR3: CSASGRWVDTQYF
J: TRBJ2-3
V: TRBV20-1

CDR3: CSADPTVDYGYSF
J: TRBJ1-2
V: TRBV20-1

CDR3: CATSPGVTILSTDTQYF
J: TRBJ2-3
V: TRBV12-3/TRBV12-4

CDR3: CASSLEGTGGSETQYF
J: TRBJ2-5
V: TRBV5-1

CDR3: CASSPRLAGGTDTQYF
J: TRBJ2-3
V: TRBV5-1

CDR3: CSARDGDRGFDTQYF
J: TRBJ2-3
V: TRBV20-1

CDR3: CASSLTGSFTDTQYF
J: TRBJ2-3
V: TRBV3-1

CDR3: CASQRGGQSSYNEQFF
J: TRBJ2-1
V: TRBV10-3

CDR3: CASSLALGDNTEAFF
J: TRBJ1-1
V: TRBV7-8

CDR3: CASSPGTGYWNEQFF
J: .
V: TRBV3-1

CDR3: CASSLGGILYSPLHF
J: TRBJ1-6
V: TRBV12-3/TRBV12-4

CDR3: CASSSGTKIQETQYF
J: TRBJ2-5
V: TRBV12-3/TRBV12-4

CDR3: CASSAYRDGDYNEQFF
J: TRBJ2-1
V: TRBV25-1

CDR3: CSARGDSRAQYF
J: TRBJ2-5
V: TRBV20-1

CDR3: CASRRGSMTDTQYF
J: TRBJ2-3
V: TRBV6-2/TRBV6-3

CDR3: CASKSAGGSNTEAFF
J: TRBJ1-1
V: TRBV6-4

CDR3: CASRFGANVLTF
J: TRBJ2-6
V: TRBV3-1

CDR3: CASKPNMGEQFF
J: TRBJ2-1
V: TRBV7-2

CDR3: CASSLIGDEAFF
J: TRBJ1-1
V: TRBV7-9

CDR3: CASRPWKENTEAFF
J: TRBJ1-1
V: TRBV7-2

CDR3: CSVGKAPPETQYF
J: TRBJ2-5
V: TRBV29-1

CDR3: CASSPGGFRGELFF
J: TRBJ2-2
V: TRBV7-3

CDR3: CASSLGGLVGETQYF
J: TRBJ2-5
V: TRBV12-3/TRBV12-4

CDR3: CASSLVGQTTDTQYF
J: TRBJ2-3
V: TRBV27

CDR3: CASSSVGNTGELFF
J: TRBJ2-2
V: TRBV5-1

CDR3: CASSPSRGVITNEKLFF
J: TRBJ1-4
V: TRBV18

CDR3: CASSNHGQSYGYTF
J: TRBJ1-2
V: TRBV9

CDR3: CASSYSGGPDTIYF
J: TRBJ1-3
V: TRBV9

CDR3: CSARTSWGTGVHEQYF
J: TRBJ2-7
V: TRBV20-1